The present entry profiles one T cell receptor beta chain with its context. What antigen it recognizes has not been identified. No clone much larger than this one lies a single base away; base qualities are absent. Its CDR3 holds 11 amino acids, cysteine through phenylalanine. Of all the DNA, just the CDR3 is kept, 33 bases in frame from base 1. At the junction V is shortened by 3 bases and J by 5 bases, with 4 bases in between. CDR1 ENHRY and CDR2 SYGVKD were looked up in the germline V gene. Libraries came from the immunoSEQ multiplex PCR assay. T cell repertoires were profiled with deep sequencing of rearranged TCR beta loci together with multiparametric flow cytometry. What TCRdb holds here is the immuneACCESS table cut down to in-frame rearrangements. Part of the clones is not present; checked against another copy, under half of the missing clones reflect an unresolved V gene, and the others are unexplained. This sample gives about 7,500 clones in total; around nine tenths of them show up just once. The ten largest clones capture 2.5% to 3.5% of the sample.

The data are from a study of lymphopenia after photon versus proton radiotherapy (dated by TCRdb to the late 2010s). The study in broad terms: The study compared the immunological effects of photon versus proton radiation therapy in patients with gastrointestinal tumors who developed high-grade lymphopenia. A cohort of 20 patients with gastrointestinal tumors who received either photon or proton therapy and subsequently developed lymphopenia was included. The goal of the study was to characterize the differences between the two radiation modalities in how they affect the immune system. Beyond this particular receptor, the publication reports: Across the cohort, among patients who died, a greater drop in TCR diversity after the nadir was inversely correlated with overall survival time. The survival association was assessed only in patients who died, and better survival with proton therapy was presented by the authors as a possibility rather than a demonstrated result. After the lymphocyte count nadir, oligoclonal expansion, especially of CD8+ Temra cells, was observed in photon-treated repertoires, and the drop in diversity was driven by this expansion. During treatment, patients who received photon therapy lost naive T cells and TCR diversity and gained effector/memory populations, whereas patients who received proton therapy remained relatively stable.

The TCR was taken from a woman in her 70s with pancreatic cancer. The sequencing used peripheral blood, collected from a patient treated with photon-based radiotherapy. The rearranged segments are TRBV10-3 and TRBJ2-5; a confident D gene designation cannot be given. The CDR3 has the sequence CAISDDETQYF. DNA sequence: TGTGCCATCAGTGACGATGAGACCCAGTACTTC.